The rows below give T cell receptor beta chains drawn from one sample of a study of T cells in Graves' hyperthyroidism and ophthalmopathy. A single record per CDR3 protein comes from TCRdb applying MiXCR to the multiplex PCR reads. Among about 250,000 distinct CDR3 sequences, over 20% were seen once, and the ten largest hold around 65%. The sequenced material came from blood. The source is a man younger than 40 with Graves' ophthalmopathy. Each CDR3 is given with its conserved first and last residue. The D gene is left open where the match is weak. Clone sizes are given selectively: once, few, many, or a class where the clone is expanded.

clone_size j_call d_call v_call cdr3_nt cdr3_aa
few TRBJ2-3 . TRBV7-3 TGTGCCAGCAGCTTCCTCGACAGTGATACGCAGTATTTT CASSFLDSDTQYF
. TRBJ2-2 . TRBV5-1 TGCGCCAGCAGCTTGACTAGAGCGAACACCGGGGAGCTGTTTTTT CASSLTRANTGELFF
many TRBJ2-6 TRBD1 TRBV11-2 TGTGCCAGCAGCACCAGAGGACAGGGGGCGTCCGCCAACGTCCTGACTTTC CASSTRGQGASANVLTF
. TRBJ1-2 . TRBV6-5 TGTGCCAGCAGTTACTCTGGGGAGAACTATGGCTACACCTTC CASSYSGENYGYTF
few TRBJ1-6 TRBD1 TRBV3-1 TGTGCCAGCAGCTTAACCGGGACAGGGATGACACCCCTCCACTTT CASSLTGTGMTPLHF
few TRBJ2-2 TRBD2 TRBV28 TGTGCCAGCAGCCCACGGACTAGCGGGAGCGACGGGGAGCTGTTTTTT CASSPRTSGSDGELFF
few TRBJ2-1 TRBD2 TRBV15 TGTGCCACCAGCATTGGACTAGCGGAGGGGTATGAGCAGTTCTTC CATSIGLAEGYEQFF
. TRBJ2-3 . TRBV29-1 TGCAGCGTTATACAGGGTGGAAATACGCAGTATTTT CSVIQGGNTQYF
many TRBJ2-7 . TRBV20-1 TGCAGTGCGACGGTGGACCGATACGAGCAGTACTTC CSATVDRYEQYF
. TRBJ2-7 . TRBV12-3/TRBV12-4 TGTGCCAGCAGTTTAGTGGGACCCTACGACGAGCAGTACTTC CASSLVGPYDEQYF
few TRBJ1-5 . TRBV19 TGTGCCAGTAGTATTTTGGGGGGCAAAAAATCGCCCCAGCATTTT CASSILGGKKSPQHF
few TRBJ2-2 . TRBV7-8 TGTGCCAGCAGCACGCTACCGAACACCGGGGAGCTGTTTTTT CASSTLPNTGELFF
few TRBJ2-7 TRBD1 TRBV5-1 TGCGCCAGCAGCTATCAGGCCGGGACAGGGCTATACGAGCAGTACTTC CASSYQAGTGLYEQYF